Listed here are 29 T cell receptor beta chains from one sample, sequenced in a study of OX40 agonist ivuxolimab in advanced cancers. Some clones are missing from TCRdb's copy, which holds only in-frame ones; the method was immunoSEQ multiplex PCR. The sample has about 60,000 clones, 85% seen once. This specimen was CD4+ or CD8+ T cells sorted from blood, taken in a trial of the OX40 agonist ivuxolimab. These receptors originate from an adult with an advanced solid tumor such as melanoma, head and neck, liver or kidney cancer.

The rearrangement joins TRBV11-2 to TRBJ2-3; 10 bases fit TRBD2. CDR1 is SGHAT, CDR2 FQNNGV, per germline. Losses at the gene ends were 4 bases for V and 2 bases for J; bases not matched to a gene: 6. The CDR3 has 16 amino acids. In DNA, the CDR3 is TGTGCCAGCAGCTCGTTAGCGGGGGGATCCACAGATACGCAGTATTTT. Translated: CASSSLAGGSTDTQYF. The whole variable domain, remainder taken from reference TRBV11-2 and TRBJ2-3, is EAGVAQSPRYKIIEKRQSVAFWCNPISGHATLYWYQQILGQGPKLLIQFQNNGVVDDSQLPKDRFSAERLKGVDSTLKIQPAKLEDSAVYLCASSSLAGGSTDTQYFGPGTRLTVL.

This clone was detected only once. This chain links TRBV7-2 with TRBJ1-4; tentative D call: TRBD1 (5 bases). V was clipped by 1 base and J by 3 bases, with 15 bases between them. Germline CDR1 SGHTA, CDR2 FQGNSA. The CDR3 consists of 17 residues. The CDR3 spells CASSLGGQGKANEKLFF. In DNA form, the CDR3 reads TGTGCCAGCAGCTTAGGCGGGCAGGGAAAGGCTAATGAAAAACTGTTTTTT.

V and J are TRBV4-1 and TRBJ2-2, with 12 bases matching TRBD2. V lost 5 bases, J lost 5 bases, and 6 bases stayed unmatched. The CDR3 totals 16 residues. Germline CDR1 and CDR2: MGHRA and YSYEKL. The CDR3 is CASSSRLAGDTGELFF. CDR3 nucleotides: TGCGCCAGCAGCTCGAGACTAGCGGGAGATACCGGGGAGCTGTTTTTT.

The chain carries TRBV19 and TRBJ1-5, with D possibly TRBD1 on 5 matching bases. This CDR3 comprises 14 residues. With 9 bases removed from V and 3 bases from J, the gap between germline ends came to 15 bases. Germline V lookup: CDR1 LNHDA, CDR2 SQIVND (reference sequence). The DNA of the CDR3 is TGTGCCAGCTCCGTGGGGCAGTTCAATCAGCCCCAGCATTTT. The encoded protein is CASSVGQFNQPQHF.

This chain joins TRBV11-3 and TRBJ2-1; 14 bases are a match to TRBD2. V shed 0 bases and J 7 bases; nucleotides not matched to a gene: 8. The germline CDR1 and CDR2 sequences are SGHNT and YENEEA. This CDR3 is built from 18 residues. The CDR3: CASSLEWRGTSGSNEQFF. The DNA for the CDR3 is TGTGCCAGCAGCTTAGAGTGGAGGGGGACTAGCGGGAGTAATGAGCAGTTCTTC.

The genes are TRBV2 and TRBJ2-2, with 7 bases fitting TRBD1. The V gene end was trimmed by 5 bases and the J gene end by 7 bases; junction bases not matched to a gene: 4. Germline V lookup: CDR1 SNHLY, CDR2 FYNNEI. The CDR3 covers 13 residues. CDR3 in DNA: TGTGCCAGCAGTCAACAGGGGCACGGGGAGCTGTTTTTT. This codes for CASSQQGHGELFF.

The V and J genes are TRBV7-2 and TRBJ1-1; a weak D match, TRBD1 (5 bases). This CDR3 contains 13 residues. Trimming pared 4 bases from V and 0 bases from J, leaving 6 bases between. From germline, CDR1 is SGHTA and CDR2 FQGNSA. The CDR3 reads CASSSTVNTEAFF. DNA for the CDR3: TGTGCCAGCAGCTCGACAGTGAACACTGAAGCTTTCTTT.

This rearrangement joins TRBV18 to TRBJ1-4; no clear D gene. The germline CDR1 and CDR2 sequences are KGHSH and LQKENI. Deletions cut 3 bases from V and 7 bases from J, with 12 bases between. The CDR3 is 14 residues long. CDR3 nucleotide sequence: TGTGCCAGCTCACCGGCCCTCATCGGTGAAAAACTGTTTTTT. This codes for CASSPALIGEKLFF.

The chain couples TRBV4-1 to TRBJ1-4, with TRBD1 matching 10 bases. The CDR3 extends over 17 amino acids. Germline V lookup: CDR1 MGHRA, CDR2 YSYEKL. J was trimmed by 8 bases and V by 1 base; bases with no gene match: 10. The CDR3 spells CASSQGRTGTGEEKLFF. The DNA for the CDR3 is TGCGCCAGCAGCCAAGGAAGGACCGGGACAGGGGAGGAAAAACTGTTTTTT.

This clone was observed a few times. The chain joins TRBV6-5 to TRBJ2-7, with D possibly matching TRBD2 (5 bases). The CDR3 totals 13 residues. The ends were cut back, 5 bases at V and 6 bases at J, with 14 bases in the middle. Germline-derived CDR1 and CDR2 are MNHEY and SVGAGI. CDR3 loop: CASSHRVEAEQYF. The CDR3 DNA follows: TGTGCCAGCAGTCACCGGGTGGAGGCCGAGCAGTACTTC.

CDR3 in amino acids: CASSQRGRDGPEAFF. The DNA for the CDR3 is TGTGCCAGCAGCCAACGCGGCAGGGATGGGCCAGAAGCTTTCTTT. V usage is TRBV7-9 and J usage is TRBJ1-1; D might be TRBD1 (5 bases). The germline gives CDR1 SEHNR, CDR2 FQNEAQ (reference sequence). The V and J ends lost 5 bases and 8 bases respectively, with 21 bases between them. The CDR3 totals 15 residues. The variable domain in full, with the rest retrieved from reference TRBV7-9 and TRBJ1-1, is DTGVSQNPRHKITKRGQNVTFRCDPISEHNRLYWYRQTLGQGPEFLTYFQNEAQLEKSRLLSDRFSAERPKGSFSTLEIQRTEQGDSAMYLCASSQRGRDGPEAFFGQGTRLTVV.

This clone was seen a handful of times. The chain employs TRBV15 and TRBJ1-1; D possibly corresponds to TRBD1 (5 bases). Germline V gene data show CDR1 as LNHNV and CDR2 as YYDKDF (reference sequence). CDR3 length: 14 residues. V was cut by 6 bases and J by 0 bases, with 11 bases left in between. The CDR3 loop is CATRLDNMNTEAFF. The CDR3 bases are TGTGCCACCAGACTGGACAACATGAACACTGAAGCTTTCTTT.

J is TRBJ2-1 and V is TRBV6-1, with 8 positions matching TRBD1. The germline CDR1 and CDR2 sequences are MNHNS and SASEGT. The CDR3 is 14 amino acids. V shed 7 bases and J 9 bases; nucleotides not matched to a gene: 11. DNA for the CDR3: TGTGCCAGCAAGGGCGGGACAGGTTGGGGTGAGCAGTTCTTC. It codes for CASKGGTGWGEQFF.

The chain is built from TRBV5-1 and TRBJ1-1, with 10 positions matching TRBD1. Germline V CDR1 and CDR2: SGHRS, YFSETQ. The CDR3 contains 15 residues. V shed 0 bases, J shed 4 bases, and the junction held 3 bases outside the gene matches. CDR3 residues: CASSLAGQGGTEAFF. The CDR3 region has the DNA TGCGCCAGCAGCTTGGCCGGACAGGGGGGCACTGAAGCTTTCTTT.

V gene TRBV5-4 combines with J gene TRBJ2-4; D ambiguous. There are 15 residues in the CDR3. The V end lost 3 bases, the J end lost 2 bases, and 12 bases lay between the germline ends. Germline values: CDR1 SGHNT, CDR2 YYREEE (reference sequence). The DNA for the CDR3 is TGTGCCAGCAGCTCCGGTGGGCATACCAAAAACATTCAGTACTTC. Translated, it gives CASSSGGHTKNIQYF.

The CDR3 is CASSLAREQYF. In nucleotides, the CDR3 is TGTGCCAGCAGCTTAGCGCGGGAGCAGTACTTC. J is TRBJ2-7 and V is TRBV7-9; D is ambiguous. The germline V gene encodes CDR1 SEHNR and CDR2 FQNEAQ (reference sequence). Trimming shortened V by 0 bases and J by 7 bases, and 4 bases separated the two germline ends. There are 11 residues in the CDR3.

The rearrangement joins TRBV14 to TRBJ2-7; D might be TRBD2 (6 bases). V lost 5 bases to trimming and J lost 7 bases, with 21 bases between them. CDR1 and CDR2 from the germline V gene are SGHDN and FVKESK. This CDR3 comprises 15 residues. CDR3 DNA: TGTGCCAGCAGCTCCGCCCCGGGACTTTTAGGGGAGCAGTACTTC. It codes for CASSSAPGLLGEQYF.

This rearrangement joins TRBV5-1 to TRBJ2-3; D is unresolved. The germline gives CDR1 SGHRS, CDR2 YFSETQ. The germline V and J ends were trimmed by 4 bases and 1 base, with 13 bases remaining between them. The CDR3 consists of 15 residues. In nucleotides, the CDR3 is TGCGCCAGCAGCCCGGCCGTCCTACGCACAGATACGCAGTATTTT. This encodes CASSPAVLRTDTQYF.

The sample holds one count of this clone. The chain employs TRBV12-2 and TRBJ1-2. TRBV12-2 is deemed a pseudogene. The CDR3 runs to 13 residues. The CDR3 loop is CASRLARGYGYTF. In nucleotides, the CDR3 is TGTGCAAGTCGCTTAGCCCGTGGCTATGGCTACACCTTC.

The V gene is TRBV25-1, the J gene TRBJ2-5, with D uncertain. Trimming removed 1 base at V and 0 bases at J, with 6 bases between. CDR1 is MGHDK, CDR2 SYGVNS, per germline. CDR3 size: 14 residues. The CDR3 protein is CASSESVHQETQYF. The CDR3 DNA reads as TGTGCCAGCAGTGAATCTGTCCACCAAGAGACCCAGTACTTC.

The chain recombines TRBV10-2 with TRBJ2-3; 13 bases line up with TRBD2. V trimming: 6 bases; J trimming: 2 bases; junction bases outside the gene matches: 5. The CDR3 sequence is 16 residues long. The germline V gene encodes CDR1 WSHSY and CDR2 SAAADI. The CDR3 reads CASSQGLAGFTDTQYF. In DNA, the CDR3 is TGCGCCAGCAGCCAGGGACTAGCGGGATTCACAGATACGCAGTATTTT.

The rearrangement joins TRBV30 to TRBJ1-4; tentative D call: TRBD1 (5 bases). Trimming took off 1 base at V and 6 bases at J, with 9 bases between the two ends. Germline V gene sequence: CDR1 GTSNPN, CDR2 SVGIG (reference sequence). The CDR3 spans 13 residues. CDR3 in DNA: TGTGCCTGGAGTGGGGGCAGTTATGAAAAACTGTTTTTT. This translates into CAWSGGSYEKLFF.

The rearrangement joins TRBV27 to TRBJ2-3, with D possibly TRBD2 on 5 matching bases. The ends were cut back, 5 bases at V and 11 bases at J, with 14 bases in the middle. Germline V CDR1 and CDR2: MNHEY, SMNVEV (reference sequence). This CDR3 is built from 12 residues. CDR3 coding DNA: TGTGCCAGCAGTACCATAGCGAGAGGGCAGTATTTT. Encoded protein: CASSTIARGQYF.

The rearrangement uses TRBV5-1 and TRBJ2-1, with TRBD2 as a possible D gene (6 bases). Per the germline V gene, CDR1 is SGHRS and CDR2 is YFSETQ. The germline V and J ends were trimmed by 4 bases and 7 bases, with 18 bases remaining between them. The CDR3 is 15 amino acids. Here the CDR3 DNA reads TGCGCCAGCAGCGCGGGTCCGGGACTCTCGAATGAGCAGTTCTTC. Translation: CASSAGPGLSNEQFF.

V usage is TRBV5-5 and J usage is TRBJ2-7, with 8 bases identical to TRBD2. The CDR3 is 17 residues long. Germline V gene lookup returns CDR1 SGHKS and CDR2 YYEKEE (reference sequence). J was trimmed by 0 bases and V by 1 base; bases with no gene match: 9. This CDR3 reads CASSLYSGRASSYEQYF. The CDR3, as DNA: TGTGCCAGCAGCTTGTACAGCGGGAGAGCCAGCTCCTACGAGCAGTACTTC.

For the CDR3, the DNA is TGTGCCAGCAGTGGTACTACGGGTAACACAGATACGCAGTATTTT. This encodes CASSGTTGNTDTQYF. The J gene is TRBJ2-3, the V gene TRBV6-8; D gene uncertain. Per germline, CDR1 MNHGY and CDR2 SAAAGT. This CDR3 has 15 residues. V was clipped by 5 bases and J by 2 bases, with 14 bases between them.

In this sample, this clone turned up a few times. Written as DNA, the CDR3 is TGTGCCAGCACTGGGACTAGCGGAAGAAACTTCTACGAGCAGTACTTC. It encodes CASTGTSGRNFYEQYF. The genes are TRBV2 and TRBJ2-7, with 11 bases fitting TRBD2. Losses at the gene ends were 7 bases for V and 3 bases for J; bases not matched to a gene: 11. This CDR3 is built from 16 residues. Per germline, CDR1 SNHLY and CDR2 FYNNEI.

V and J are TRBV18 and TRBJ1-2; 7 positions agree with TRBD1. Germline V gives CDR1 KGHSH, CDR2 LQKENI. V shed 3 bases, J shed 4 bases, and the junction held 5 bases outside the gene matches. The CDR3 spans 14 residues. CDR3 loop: CASSPEGQPYGYTF. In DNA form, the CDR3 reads TGTGCCAGCTCACCGGAGGGACAGCCCTATGGCTACACCTTC.

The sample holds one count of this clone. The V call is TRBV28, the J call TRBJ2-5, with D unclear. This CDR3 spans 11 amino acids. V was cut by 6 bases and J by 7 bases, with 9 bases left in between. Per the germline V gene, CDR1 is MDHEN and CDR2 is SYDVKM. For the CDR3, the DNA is TGTGCCAGCAGCTTGAAATGGACCCAGTACTTC. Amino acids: CASSLKWTQYF.